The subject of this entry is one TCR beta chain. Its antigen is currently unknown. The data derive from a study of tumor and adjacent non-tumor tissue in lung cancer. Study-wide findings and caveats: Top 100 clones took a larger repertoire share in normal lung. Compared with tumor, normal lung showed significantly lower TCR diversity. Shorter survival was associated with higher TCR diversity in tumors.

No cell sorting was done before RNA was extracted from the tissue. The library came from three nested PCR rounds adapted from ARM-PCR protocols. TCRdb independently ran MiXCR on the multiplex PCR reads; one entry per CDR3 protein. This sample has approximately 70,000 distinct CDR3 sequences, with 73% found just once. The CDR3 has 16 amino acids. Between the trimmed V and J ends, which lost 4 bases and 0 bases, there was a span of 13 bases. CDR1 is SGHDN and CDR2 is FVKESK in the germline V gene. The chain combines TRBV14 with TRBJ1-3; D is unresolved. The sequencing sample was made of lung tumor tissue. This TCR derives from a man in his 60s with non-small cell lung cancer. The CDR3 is CASSRETRNSGNTIYF. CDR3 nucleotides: TGTGCCAGCAGCCGAGAGACTCGGAACTCTGGAAACACCATATATTTT.